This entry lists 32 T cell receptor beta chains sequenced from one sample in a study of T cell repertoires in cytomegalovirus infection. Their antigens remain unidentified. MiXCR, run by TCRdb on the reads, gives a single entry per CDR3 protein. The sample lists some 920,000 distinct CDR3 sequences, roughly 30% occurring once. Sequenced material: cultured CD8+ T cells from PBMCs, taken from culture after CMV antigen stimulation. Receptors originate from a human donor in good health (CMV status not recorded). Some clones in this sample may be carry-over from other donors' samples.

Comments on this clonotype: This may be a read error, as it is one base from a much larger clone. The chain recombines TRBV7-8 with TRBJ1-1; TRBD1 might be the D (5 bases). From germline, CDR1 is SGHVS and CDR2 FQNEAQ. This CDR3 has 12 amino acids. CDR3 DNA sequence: TGTGTCAGCAGCCCAGGGACCACTGAAGCTTTCTTT. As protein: CVSSPGTTEAFF.

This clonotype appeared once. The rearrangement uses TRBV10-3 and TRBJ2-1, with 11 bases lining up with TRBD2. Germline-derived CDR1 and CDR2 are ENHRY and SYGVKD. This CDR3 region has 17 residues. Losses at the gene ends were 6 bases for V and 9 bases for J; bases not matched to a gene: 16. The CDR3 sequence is CAIRVAGGPNSQGEQFF. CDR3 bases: TGTGCCATCAGGGTAGCGGGGGGGCCGAACAGCCAAGGTGAGCAGTTCTTC.

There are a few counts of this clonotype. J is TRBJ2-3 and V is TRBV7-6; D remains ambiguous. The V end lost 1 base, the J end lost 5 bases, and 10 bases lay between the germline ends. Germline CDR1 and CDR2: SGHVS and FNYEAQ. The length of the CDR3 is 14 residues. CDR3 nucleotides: TGTGCCAGCAGCTTAGAGGACCGGAAAGATACGCAGTATTTT. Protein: CASSLEDRKDTQYF. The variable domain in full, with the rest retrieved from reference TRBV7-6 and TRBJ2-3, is GAGVSQSPRYKVTKRGQDVALRCDPISGHVSLYWYRQALGQGPEFLTYFNYEAQQDKSGLPNDRFSAERPEGSISTLTIQRTEQRDSAMYRCASSLEDRKDTQYFGPGTRLTVL.

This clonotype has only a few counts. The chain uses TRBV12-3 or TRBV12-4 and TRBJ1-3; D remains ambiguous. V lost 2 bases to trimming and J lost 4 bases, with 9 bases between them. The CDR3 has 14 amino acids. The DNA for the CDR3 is TGTGCCAGCAGTTTATGGGAGTGGGGAAACACCATATATTTT. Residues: CASSLWEWGNTIYF.

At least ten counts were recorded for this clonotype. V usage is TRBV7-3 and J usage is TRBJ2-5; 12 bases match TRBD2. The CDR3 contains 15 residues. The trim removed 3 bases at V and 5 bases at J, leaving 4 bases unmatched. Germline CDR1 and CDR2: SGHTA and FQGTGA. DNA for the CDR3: TGTGCCAGCAGCTTCGGACTAGCGGGGTCCGAGACCCAGTACTTC. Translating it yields CASSFGLAGSETQYF.

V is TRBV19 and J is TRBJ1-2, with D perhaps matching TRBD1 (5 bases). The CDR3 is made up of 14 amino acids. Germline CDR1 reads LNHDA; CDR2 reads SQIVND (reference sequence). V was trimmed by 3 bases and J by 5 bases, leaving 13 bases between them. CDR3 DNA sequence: TGTGCCAGTAGTATTAACAGGATCTTTTATGGCTACACCTTC. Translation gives CASSINRIFYGYTF.

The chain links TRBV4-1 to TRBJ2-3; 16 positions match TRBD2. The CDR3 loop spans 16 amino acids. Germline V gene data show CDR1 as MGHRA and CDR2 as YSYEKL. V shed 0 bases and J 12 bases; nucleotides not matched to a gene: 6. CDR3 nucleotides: TGCGCCAGCAGCCAAGATGGGACTAGCGGGGGGGGTCCACAGTATTTT. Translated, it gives CASSQDGTSGGGPQYF.

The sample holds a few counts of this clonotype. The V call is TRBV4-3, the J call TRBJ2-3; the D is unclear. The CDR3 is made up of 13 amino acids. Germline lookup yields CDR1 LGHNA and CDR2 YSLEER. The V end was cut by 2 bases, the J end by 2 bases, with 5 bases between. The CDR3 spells CASSQLNTDTQYF. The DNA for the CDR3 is TGCGCCAGCAGCCAACTTAACACAGATACGCAGTATTTT.

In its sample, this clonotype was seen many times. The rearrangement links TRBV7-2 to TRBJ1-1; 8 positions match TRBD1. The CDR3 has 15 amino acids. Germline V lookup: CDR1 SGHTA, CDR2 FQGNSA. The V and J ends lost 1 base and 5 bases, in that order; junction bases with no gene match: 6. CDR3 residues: CASSLGPGGVTEAFF. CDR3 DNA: TGTGCCAGCAGCTTAGGTCCAGGGGGCGTAACTGAAGCTTTCTTT.

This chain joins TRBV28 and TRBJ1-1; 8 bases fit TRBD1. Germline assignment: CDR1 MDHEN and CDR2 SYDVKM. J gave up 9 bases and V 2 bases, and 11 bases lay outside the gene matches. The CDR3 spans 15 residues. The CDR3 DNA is TGTGCCAGCAGTTTAACCCAGACTCGACAGGGGAAAGCTTTCTTT. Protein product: CASSLTQTRQGKAFF.

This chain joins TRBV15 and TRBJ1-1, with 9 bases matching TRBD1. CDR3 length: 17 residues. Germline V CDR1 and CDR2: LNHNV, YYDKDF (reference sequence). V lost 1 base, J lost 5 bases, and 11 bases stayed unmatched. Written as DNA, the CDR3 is TGTGCCACCAGCAGAGCCCTGGGACAGGGTAAGAGGACTGAAGCTTTCTTT. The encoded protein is CATSRALGQGKRTEAFF.

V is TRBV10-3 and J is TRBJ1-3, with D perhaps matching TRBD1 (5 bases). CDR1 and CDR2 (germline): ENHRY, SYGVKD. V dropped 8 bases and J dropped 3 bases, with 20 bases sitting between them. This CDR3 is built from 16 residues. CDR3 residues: CAILTDTRRGGNTIYF. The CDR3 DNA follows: TGTGCCATCCTTACCGACACCCGGAGGGGTGGAAACACCATATATTTT.

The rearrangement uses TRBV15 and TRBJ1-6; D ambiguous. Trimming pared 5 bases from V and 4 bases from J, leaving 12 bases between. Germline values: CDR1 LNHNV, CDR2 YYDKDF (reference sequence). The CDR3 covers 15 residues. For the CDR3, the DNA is TGTGCCACCAGCCCCCGAAATGATTATAATTCACCCCTCCACTTT. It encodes CATSPRNDYNSPLHF.

DNA of the CDR3: TGTGCTAGTGGGGTTTTCAGCACTAATGAAAAACTGTTTTTT. It translates to CASGVFSTNEKLFF. The V and J genes are TRBV12-5 and TRBJ1-4; D is uncertain. The CDR3 consists of 14 residues. V lost 6 bases and J 2 bases, leaving 10 bases between the germline ends. From germline, CDR1 is LGHNT and CDR2 FRNRAP.

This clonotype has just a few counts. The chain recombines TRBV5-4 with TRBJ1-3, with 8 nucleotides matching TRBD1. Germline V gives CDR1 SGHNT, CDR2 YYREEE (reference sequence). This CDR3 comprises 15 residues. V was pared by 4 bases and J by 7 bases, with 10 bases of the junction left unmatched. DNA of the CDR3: TGTGCCAGCAGCCTCCGGACAGGGCGAGGGAACACCATATATTTT. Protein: CASSLRTGRGNTIYF.

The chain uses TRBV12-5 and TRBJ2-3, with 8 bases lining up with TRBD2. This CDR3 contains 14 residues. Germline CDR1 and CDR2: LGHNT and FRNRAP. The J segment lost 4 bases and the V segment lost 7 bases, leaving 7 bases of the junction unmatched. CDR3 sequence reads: CASALGRGADTQYF. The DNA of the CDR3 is TGTGCTAGTGCCTTGGGGCGGGGGGCAGATACGCAGTATTTT.

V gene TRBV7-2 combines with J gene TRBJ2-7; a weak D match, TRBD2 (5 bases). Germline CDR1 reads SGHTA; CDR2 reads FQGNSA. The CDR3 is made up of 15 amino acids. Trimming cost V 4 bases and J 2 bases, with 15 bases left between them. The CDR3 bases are TGTGCCAGCAGCTCTAGTGGGAGTCTCACCTACGAGCAGTACTTC. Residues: CASSSSGSLTYEQYF.

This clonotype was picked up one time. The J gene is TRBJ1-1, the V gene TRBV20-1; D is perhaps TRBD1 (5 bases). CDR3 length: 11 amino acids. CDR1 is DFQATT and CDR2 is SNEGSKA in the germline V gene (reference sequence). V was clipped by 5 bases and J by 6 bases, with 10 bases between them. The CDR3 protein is CSASMTAEAFF. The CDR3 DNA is TGCAGTGCTTCGATGACAGCTGAAGCTTTCTTT.

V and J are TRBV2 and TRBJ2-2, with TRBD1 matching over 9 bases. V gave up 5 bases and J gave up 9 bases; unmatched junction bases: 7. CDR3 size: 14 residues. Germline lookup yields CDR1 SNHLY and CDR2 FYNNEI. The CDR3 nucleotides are TGTGCCAGCAGTAACACAGGGGGCCAATGGGAGCTGTTTTTT. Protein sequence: CASSNTGGQWELFF. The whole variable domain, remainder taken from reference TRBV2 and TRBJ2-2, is EPEVTQTPSHQVTQMGQEVILRCVPISNHLYFYWYRQILGQKVEFLVSFYNNEISEKSEIFDDQFSVERPDGSNFTLKIRSTKLEDSAMYFCASSNTGGQWELFFGEGSRLTVL.

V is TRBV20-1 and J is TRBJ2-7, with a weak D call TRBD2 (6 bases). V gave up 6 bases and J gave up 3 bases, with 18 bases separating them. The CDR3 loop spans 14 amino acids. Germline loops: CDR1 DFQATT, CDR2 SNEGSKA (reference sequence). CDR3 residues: CSATYRDSNYEQYF. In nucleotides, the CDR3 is TGCAGTGCCACTTACCGGGACTCCAACTACGAGCAGTACTTC.

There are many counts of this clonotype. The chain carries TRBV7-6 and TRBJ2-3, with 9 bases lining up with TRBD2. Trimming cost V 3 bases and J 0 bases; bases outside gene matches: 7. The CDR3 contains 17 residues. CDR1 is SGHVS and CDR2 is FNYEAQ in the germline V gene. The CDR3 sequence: CASSFSRSGGSTDTQYF. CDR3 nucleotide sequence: TGTGCCAGCAGCTTTTCCCGTAGCGGGGGTAGCACAGATACGCAGTATTTT.

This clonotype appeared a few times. In nucleotides, the CDR3 is TGTGCCAGAGACAGGGGGAAGGATAATGAAAAACTGTTTTTT. This codes for CARDRGKDNEKLFF. The V and J genes are TRBV7-9 and TRBJ1-4, with 9 bases aligning to TRBD1. CDR1 is SEHNR and CDR2 is FQNEAQ in the germline V gene (reference sequence). CDR3 length equals 14 residues. J gave up 4 bases and V 9 bases, and 6 bases lay outside the gene matches.

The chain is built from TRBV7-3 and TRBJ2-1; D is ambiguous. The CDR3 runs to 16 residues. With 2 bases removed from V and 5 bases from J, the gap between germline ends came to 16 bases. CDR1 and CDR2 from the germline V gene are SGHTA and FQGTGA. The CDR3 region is CASSLGRASRNNEQFF. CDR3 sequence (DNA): TGTGCCAGCAGCTTAGGCAGAGCCAGCCGGAACAATGAGCAGTTCTTC.

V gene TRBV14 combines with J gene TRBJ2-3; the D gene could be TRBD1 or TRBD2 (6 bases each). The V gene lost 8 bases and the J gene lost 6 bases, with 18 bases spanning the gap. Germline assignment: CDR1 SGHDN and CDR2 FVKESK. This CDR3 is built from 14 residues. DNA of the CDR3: TGTGCCAGCTCCCCGGGGGCGCGGCTTGATACGCAGTATTTT. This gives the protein CASSPGARLDTQYF.

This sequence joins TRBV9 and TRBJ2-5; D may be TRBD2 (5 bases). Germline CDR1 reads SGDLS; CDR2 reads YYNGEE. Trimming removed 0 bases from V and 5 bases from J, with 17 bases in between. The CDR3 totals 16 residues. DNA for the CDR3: TGTGCCAGCAGCGTAGAACTGCTTGGGGAGAGGGAGACCCAGTACTTC. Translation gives CASSVELLGERETQYF.

CDR3 sequence (DNA): TGTGCCAGCAGACCGTCTAGCGGGGGGCCGCCCACGCAGTATTTT. Translating it yields CASRPSSGGPPTQYF. The chain links TRBV12-3 or TRBV12-4 to TRBJ2-3, with 11 bases lining up with TRBD2. The V and J ends lost 6 bases and 9 bases, in that order; junction bases with no gene match: 11. The CDR3 is 15 residues long.

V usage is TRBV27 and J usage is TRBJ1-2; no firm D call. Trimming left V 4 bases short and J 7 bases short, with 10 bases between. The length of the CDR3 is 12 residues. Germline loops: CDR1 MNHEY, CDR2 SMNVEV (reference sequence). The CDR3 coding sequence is TGTGCCAGCAGTTCGTGGGCAGGTGGCTACACCTTC. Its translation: CASSSWAGGYTF.

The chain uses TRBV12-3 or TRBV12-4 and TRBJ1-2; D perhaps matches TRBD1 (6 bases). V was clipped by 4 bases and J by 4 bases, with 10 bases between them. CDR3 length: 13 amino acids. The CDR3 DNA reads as TGTGCCAGCAGTTGGACAGAAATCTATGGCTACACCTTC. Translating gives CASSWTEIYGYTF.

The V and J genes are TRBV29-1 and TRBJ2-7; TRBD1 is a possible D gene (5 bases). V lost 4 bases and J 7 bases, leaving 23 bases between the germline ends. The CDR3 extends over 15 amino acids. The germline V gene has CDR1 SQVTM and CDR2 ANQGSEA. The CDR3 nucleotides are TGCAGCGTTGGCCTTCCGAACAGGCGCCTCGGGGAGCAGTACTTC. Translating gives CSVGLPNRRLGEQYF.

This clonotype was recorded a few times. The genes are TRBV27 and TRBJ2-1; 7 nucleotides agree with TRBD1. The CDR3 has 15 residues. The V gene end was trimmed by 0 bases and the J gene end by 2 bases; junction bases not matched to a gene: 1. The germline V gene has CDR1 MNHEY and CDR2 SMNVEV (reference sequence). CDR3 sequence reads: CASSLSTGPYNEQFF. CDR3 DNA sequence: TGTGCCAGCAGTTTATCGACAGGGCCCTACAATGAGCAGTTCTTC.

CDR3 protein: CASSPHRQQETQYF. The CDR3 bases are TGTGCCAGCAGCCCCCATAGACAGCAAGAGACCCAGTACTTC. This sequence joins TRBV7-8 and TRBJ2-5, with D perhaps TRBD1 (5 bases). Germline CDR1 and CDR2: SGHVS and FQNEAQ. This CDR3 contains 14 residues. V shed 5 bases and J shed 2 bases, with 12 bases lying between them. The variable domain in full, completed from reference TRBV7-8 and TRBJ2-5, reads GAGVSQSPRYKVAKRGQDVALRCDPISGHVSLFWYQQALGQGPEFLTYFQNEAQLDKSGLPSDRFFAERPEGSVSTLKIQRTQQEDSAVYLCASSPHRQQETQYFGPGTRLLVL.

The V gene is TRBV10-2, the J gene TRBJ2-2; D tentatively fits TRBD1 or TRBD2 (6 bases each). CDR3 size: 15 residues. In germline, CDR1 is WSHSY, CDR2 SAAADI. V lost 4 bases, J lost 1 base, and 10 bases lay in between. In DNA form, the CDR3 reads TGCGCCAGCAGTGTCCGGGGGCAGAACACCGGGGAGCTGTTTTTT. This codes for CASSVRGQNTGELFF.